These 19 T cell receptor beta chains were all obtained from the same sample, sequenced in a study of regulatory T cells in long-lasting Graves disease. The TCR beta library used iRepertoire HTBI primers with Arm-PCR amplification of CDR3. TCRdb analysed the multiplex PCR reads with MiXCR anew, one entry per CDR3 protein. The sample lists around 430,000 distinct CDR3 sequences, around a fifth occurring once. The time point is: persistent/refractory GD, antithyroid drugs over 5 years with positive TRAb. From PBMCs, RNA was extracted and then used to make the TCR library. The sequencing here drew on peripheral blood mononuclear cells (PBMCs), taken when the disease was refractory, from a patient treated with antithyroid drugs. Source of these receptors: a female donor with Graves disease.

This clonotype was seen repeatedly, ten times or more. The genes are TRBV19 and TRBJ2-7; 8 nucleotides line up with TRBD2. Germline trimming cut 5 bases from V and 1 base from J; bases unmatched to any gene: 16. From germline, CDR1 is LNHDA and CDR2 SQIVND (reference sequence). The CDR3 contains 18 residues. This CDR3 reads CASSPTTTPGLGSYEQYF. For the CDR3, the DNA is TGTGCCAGTAGTCCGACAACCACCCCGGGACTAGGGTCCTACGAGCAGTACTTC.

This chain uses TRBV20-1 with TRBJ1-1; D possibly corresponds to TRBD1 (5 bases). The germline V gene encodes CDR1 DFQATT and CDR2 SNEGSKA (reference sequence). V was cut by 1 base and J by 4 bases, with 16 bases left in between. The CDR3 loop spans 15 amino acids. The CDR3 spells CSARVGGARGTEAFF. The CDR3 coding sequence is TGCAGTGCTAGAGTAGGCGGGGCGCGGGGCACTGAAGCTTTCTTT.

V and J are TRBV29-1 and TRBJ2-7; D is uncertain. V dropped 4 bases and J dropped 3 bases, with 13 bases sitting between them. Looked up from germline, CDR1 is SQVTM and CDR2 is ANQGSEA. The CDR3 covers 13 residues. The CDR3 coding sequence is TGCAGCGTTGCCGGTCCCGAGATCTACGAGCAGTACTTC. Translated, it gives CSVAGPEIYEQYF.

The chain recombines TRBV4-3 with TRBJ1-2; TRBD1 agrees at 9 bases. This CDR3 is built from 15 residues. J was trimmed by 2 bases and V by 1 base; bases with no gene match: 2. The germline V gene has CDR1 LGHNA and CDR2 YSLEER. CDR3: CASSQGGTGNYGYTF. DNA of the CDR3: TGCGCCAGCAGCCAAGGAGGGACAGGGAACTATGGCTACACCTTC.

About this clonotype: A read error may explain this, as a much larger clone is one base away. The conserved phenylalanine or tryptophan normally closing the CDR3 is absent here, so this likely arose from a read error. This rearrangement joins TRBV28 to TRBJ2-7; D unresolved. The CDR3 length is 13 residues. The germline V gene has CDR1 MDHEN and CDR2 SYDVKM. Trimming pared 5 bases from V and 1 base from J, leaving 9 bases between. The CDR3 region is CASSIKGSYEQYS. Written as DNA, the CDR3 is TGTGCCAGCAGTATAAAGGGATCCTACGAGCAGTACTCC.

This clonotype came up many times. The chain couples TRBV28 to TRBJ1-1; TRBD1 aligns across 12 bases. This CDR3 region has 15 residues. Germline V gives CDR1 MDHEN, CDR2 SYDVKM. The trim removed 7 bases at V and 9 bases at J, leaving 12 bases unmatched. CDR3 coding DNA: TGTGCCAGCACGGTAGCCGGGACAGGGGGCATGAAAGCTTTCTTT. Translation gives CASTVAGTGGMKAFF.

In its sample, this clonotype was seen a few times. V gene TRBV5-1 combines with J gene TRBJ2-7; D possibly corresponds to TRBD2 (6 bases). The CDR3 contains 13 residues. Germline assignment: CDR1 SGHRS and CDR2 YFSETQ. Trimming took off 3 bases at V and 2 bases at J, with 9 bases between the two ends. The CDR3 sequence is CASSYGLPYEQYF. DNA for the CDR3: TGCGCCAGCAGCTACGGACTACCCTACGAGCAGTACTTC.

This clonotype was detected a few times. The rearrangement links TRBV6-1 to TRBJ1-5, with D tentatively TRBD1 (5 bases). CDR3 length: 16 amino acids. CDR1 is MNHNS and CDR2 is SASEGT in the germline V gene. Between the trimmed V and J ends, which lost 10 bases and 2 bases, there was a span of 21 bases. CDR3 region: CATQRGFPRGNQPQHF. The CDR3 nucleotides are TGTGCCACCCAAAGGGGCTTCCCTAGAGGCAATCAGCCCCAGCATTTT.

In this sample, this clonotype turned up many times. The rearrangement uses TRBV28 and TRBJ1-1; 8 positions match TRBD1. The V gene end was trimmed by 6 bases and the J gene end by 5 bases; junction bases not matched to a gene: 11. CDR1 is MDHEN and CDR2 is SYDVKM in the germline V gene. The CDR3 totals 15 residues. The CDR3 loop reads CASSAERTGRTEAFF. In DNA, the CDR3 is TGTGCCAGCAGCGCTGAGCGGACAGGGAGGACTGAAGCTTTCTTT.

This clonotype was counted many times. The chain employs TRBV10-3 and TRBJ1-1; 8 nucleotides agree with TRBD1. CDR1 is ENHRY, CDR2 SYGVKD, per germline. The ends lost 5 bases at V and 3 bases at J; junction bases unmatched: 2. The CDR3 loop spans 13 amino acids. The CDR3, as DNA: TGTGCCATCAGTCAGGGGGCTCACACTGAAGCTTTCTTT. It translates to CAISQGAHTEAFF.

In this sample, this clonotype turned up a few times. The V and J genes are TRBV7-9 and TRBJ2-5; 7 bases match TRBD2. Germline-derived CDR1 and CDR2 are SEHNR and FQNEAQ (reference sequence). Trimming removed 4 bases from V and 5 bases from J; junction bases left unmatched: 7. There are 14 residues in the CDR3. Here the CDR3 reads CASSSGTTPETQYF. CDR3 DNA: TGTGCCAGCAGCTCCGGGACTACCCCCGAGACCCAGTACTTC.

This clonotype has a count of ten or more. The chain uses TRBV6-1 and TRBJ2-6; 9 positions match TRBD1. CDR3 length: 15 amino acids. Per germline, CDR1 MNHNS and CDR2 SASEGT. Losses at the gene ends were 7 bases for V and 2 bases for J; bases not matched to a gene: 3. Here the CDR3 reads CASIQGAPGANVLTF. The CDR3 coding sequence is TGTGCCAGCATACAGGGGGCGCCTGGGGCCAACGTCCTGACTTTC.

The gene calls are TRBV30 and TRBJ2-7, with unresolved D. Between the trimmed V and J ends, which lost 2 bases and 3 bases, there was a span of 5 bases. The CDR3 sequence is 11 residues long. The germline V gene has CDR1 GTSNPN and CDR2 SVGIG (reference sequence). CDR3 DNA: TGTGCCTGGAGTTCCGACTACGAGCAGTACTTC. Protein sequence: CAWSSDYEQYF. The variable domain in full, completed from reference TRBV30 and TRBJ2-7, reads SQTIHQWPATLVQPVGSPLSLECTVEGTSNPNLYWYRQAAGRGLQLLFYSVGIGQISSEVPQNLSASRPQDRQFILSSKKLLLSDSGFYLCAWSSDYEQYFGPGTRLTVT.

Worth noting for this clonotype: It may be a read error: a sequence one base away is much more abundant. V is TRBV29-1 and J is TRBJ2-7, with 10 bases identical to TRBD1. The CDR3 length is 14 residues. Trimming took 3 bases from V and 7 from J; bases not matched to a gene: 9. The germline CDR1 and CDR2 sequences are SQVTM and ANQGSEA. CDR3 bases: TGCAGCGTTGAGGGTGGACAGGGGGTCGAGGAGCAGTACTTC. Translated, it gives CSVEGGQGVEEQYF.

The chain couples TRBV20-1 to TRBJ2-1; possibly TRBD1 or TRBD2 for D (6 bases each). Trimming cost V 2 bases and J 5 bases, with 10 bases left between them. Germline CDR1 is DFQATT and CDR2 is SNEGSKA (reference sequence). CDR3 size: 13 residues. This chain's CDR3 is CSARFGGDNEQFF. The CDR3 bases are TGCAGTGCTAGATTCGGGGGCGACAATGAGCAGTTCTTC.

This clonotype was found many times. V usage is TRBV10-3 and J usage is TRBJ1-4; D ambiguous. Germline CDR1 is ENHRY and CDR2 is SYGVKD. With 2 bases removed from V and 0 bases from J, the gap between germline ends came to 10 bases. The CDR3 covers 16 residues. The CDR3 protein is CAISEARRATNEKLFF. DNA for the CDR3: TGTGCCATCAGTGAGGCAAGAAGAGCAACTAATGAAAAACTGTTTTTT.

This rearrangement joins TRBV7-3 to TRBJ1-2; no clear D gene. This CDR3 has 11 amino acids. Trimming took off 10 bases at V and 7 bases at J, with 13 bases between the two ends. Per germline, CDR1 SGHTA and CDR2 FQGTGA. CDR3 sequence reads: CAKLRASGYTF. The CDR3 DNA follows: TGTGCCAAGCTTAGGGCCAGTGGCTACACCTTC. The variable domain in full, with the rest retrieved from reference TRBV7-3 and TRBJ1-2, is GAGVSQTPSNKVTEKGKYVELRCDPISGHTALYWYRQSLGQGPEFLIYFQGTGAADDSGLPNDRFFAVRPEGSVSTLKIQRTERGDSAVYLCAKLRASGYTFGSGTRLTVV.

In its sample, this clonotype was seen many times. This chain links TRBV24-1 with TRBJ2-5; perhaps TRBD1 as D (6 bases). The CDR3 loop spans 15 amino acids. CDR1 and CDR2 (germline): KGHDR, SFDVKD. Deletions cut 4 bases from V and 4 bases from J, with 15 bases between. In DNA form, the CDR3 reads TGTGCCACCAGTGAACCACGGGAAGGGGGAGAGACCCAGTACTTC. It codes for CATSEPREGGETQYF.

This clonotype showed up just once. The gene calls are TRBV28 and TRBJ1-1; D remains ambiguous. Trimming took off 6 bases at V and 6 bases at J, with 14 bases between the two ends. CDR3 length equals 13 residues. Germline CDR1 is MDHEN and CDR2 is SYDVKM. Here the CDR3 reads CASSLGWQAEAFF. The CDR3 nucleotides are TGTGCCAGCAGCCTGGGGTGGCAGGCTGAAGCTTTCTTT.